This TCR beta chain was identified in a study of CD8 T cells in Susac syndrome. CD8+ and CD4+ T cells taken from blood had their TCR beta sequenced. Negative isolation yielded CD4+ and CD8+ T cells, and FACS enriched TEMRA cells. This clonotype was seen once. The CDR3 loop spans 15 amino acids. V lost 3 bases to trimming and J lost 8 bases; unmatched junction nucleotides: 3. Germline-derived CDR1 and CDR2 are MNHEY and SVGAGI. Reverse transcription of about 0.5 to 1 ug RNA was carried out with random hexamers. TCRdb ran MiXCR on the immunoSEQ multiplex PCR reads and lists one entry per CDR3 protein. The table shows hundreds of thousands of distinct CDR3 sequences, with about 93% occurring only once.

The source is a human donor with multiple sclerosis. Sequencing used CD4+ T cells from PBMCs. The J gene is TRBJ2-1, the V gene TRBV6-5, with 14 bases lining up with TRBD2. This CDR3 reads CASSYVGLAGDEQFF. The CDR3 region has the DNA TGTGCCAGCAGTTATGTGGGACTAGCGGGAGATGAGCAGTTCTTC.